Below, 27 T cell receptor beta chains from the same sample are listed, as sequenced in a study of blood T cells in healthy people across ages. A sample-barcoded 5' primer and a J-beta primer mix were used in a second PCR of about 7 to 12 cycles. Each CDR3 protein gets one entry after TCRdb re-called the 5' RACE reads with MiXCR. Of roughly 500,000 distinct CDR3 sequences listed, about 26% are singletons. Sample: blood. These receptors were taken from a woman in her 70s in good health.

This chain's CDR3 is CASSFPGLAGGNEQFF. The CDR3 DNA is TGTGCCAGCAGCTTTCCCGGACTAGCGGGGGGAAATGAGCAGTTCTTC. The chain uses TRBV7-2 and TRBJ2-1, with TRBD2 matching over 14 bases. J gave up 7 bases and V 3 bases, and 5 bases lay outside the gene matches. The CDR3 extends over 16 amino acids. From germline, CDR1 is SGHTA and CDR2 FQGNSA.

This clonotype has only a few counts. The chain couples TRBV20-1 to TRBJ2-2; D is possibly TRBD2 (5 bases). CDR1 DFQATT and CDR2 SNEGSKA come from the germline V gene (reference sequence). V dropped 1 base and J dropped 8 bases, with 17 bases sitting between them. The CDR3 is 15 amino acids. CDR3 nucleotides: TGCAGTGCTAGAGGGTGGACTGCCGTTGGGGGGGAGCTGTTTTTT. Translation gives CSARGWTAVGGELFF.

The chain joins TRBV6-5 to TRBJ1-2, with 7 bases aligning to TRBD1. The ends lost 6 bases at V and 0 bases at J; junction bases unmatched: 4. The germline CDR1 and CDR2 sequences are MNHEY and SVGAGI. CDR3 length equals 14 residues. The CDR3 region is CASRTGTANYGYTF. CDR3 coding DNA: TGTGCCAGCAGGACAGGGACCGCTAACTATGGCTACACCTTC.

The V call is TRBV6-5, the J call TRBJ1-5, with 7 bases aligning to TRBD1. The CDR3 spans 15 residues. Trimming cost V 0 bases and J 5 bases; bases outside gene matches: 4. Looked up from germline, CDR1 is MNHEY and CDR2 is SVGAGI. In DNA form, the CDR3 reads TGTGCCAGCAGTTACTCTCGACAGGGTCATCAGCCCCAGCATTTT. Amino acid sequence: CASSYSRQGHQPQHF.

The chain has TRBV11-2 and TRBJ2-1, with TRBD2 matching over 8 bases. CDR3 length: 15 residues. The germline CDR1 and CDR2 sequences are SGHAT and FQNNGV. V dropped 4 bases and J dropped 8; count of bases not matched to a gene: 10. CDR3 nucleotides: TGTGCCAGCAGCTCCCCGGGACTAGGCGGCCATGAGCAGTTCTTC. Its protein is CASSSPGLGGHEQFF. The full variable domain, with the rest looked up from reference TRBV11-2 and TRBJ2-1, is EAGVAQSPRYKIIEKRQSVAFWCNPISGHATLYWYQQILGQGPKLLIQFQNNGVVDDSQLPKDRFSAERLKGVDSTLKIQPAKLEDSAVYLCASSSPGLGGHEQFFGPGTRLTVL.

This clonotype was found a few times. The chain joins TRBV15 to TRBJ1-2, with D uncertain. The germline gives CDR1 LNHNV, CDR2 YYDKDF (reference sequence). CDR3 length: 15 residues. Trimming removed 3 bases at V and 7 bases at J, with 18 bases between. CDR3 DNA: TGTGCCACCAGCAGCTCATACAGTCCCTTGGTTGGCTACACCTTC. Residues: CATSSSYSPLVGYTF.

The chain employs TRBV15 and TRBJ2-5; D unclear. The CDR3 spans 13 residues. In germline, CDR1 is LNHNV, CDR2 YYDKDF (reference sequence). Trimming cost V 8 bases and J 2 bases, with 12 bases left between them. The CDR3 loop reads CATRGRNQETQYF. Written as DNA, the CDR3 is TGTGCCACCCGAGGCCGCAATCAAGAGACCCAGTACTTC.

The CDR3 DNA follows: TGTGCCAGCAGCTTGACAGGGGGCTACGTGAACACTGAAGCTTTCTTT. Translating gives CASSLTGGYVNTEAFF. The chain recombines TRBV7-2 with TRBJ1-1; TRBD1 matches 10 bases. The CDR3 runs to 16 residues. Germline trimming cut 3 bases from V and 0 bases from J; bases unmatched to any gene: 4. Per germline, CDR1 SGHTA and CDR2 FQGNSA.

The chain has TRBV6-6 and TRBJ1-4; D is unresolved. Germline V gives CDR1 MNHNY, CDR2 SVGAGI (reference sequence). V lost 5 bases to trimming and J lost 6 bases, with 16 bases between them. The CDR3 contains 15 residues. The CDR3 DNA sequence: TGTGCCAGCAGTCGCTTCGGAGTCACGGATGAAAAACTGTTTTTT. It is translated as CASSRFGVTDEKLFF.

The V gene is TRBV4-3, the J gene TRBJ2-1; D is undetermined. Between the trimmed V and J ends, which lost 1 base and 4 bases, there was a span of 5 bases. The germline V gene encodes CDR1 LGHNA and CDR2 YSLEER. CDR3 length: 13 residues. CDR3 bases: TGCGCCAGCAGCCAAGCGGCTTACAATGAGCAGTTCTTC. This codes for CASSQAAYNEQFF.

The genes are TRBV12-3 or TRBV12-4 and TRBJ2-1; 11 positions match TRBD2. With 7 bases clipped from V and 4 bases from J, the junction kept 6 bases outside the gene matches. The CDR3 is made up of 15 amino acids. The CDR3 sequence is CASTKGLAAYNEQFF. Here the CDR3 DNA reads TGTGCCAGCACCAAGGGACTAGCGGCGTACAATGAGCAGTTCTTC.

This chain connects TRBV11-2 to TRBJ2-7, with a tentative D call TRBD1 (5 bases). Germline CDR1 reads SGHAT; CDR2 reads FQNNGV. The germline V and J ends were trimmed by 1 base and 0 bases, with 10 bases remaining between them. The CDR3 loop spans 15 amino acids. CDR3 bases: TGTGCCAGCAGCTTAGGGGGCTCACCCTCCTACGAGCAGTACTTC. Translation gives CASSLGGSPSYEQYF.

This clonotype occurred many times. The chain joins TRBV11-1 to TRBJ2-5; 7 bases are shared with TRBD2. Germline V gene data show CDR1 as SGHAT and CDR2 as FQDESV (reference sequence). The CDR3 consists of 14 residues. V gave up 6 bases and J gave up 5 bases; unmatched junction bases: 9. The CDR3 sequence: CASSPPGRKETQYF. For the CDR3, the DNA is TGTGCCAGCAGTCCACCCGGGAGGAAGGAGACCCAGTACTTC.

The CDR3 DNA follows: TGTGCCAGCAGCCAAGATGCGCTCGCGAGAGACATGAACACTGAAGCTTTCTTT. This encodes CASSQDALARDMNTEAFF. The genes are TRBV14 and TRBJ1-1; unclear D gene. The CDR3 covers 18 residues. The V gene lost 0 bases and the J gene lost 0 bases, with 17 bases spanning the gap. Per germline, CDR1 SGHDN and CDR2 FVKESK.

This sequence joins TRBV12-3 or TRBV12-4 and TRBJ2-4, with 9 positions matching TRBD1. This CDR3 has 16 residues. With V trimmed by 6 bases and J by 0 bases, 6 bases remained unmatched. CDR3 protein: CASSSGTGLAKNIQYF. The CDR3 nucleotides read TGTGCCAGCAGCTCCGGGACAGGGCTAGCCAAAAACATTCAGTACTTC.

V and J are TRBV7-2 and TRBJ2-5; D not certain. CDR3 size: 13 residues. Per germline, CDR1 SGHTA and CDR2 FQGNSA. V was shortened by 1 base and J by 11 bases, with 14 bases between the two germline ends. Here the CDR3 DNA reads TGTGCCAGCAGCTTAGGCCTCCCAGGATATCAGTACTTC. Translating gives CASSLGLPGYQYF.

CDR3 in DNA: TGTGCCAGCAGCCCCACGACAGGGCGGGATACGCAGTATTTT. It translates to CASSPTTGRDTQYF. The chain joins TRBV7-2 to TRBJ2-3; 7 bases fit TRBD1. The V and J ends lost 5 bases and 6 bases, in that order; junction bases with no gene match: 8. Germline V gives CDR1 SGHTA, CDR2 FQGNSA. The CDR3 has 14 amino acids.

This chain joins TRBV20-1 and TRBJ2-7; D is tentatively TRBD1 or TRBD2 (5 bases each). CDR3 size: 14 residues. Per the germline V gene, CDR1 is DFQATT and CDR2 is SNEGSKA (reference sequence). With 5 bases removed from V and 3 bases from J, the gap between germline ends came to 17 bases. The CDR3 spells CSAVSGRRFYEQYF. The CDR3 DNA follows: TGCAGTGCTGTGTCGGGACGGAGATTCTACGAGCAGTACTTC.

The chain employs TRBV5-1 and TRBJ2-5, with no clear D. V lost 9 bases, J lost 5 bases, and 23 bases lay in between. Germline V lookup: CDR1 SGHRS, CDR2 YFSETQ. The CDR3 consists of 15 residues. CDR3: CATTYSRAAQETQYF. The CDR3 region has the DNA TGCGCCACCACATACTCCAGAGCAGCGCAGGAGACCCAGTACTTC.

This clonotype turned up a few times. The J gene is TRBJ1-2, the V gene TRBV7-2; a weak D match, TRBD1 (5 bases). Trimming removed 4 bases from V and 8 bases from J, with 14 bases in between. CDR3 size: 13 residues. Germline CDR1 SGHTA, CDR2 FQGNSA. CDR3 in amino acids: CASSSTTKGGYTF. DNA for the CDR3: TGTGCCAGCAGCTCCACCACCAAGGGGGGCTACACCTTC. Full variable domain (outside the CDR3, taken from reference TRBV7-2 and TRBJ1-2): GAGVSQSPSNKVTEKGKDVELRCDPISGHTALYWYRQSLGQGLEFLIYFQGNSAPDKSGLPSDRFSAERTGGSVSTLTIQRTQQEDSAVYLCASSSTTKGGYTFGSGTRLTVV.

The chain recombines TRBV19 with TRBJ1-2, with TRBD1 matching 8 bases. The ends lost 4 bases at V and 5 bases at J; junction bases unmatched: 12. This CDR3 contains 16 residues. Germline lookup yields CDR1 LNHDA and CDR2 SQIVND (reference sequence). For the CDR3, the DNA is TGTGCCAGTAGTACTGCCGGGACAGGAACTTATTATGGCTACACCTTC. It encodes CASSTAGTGTYYGYTF.

The rearrangement joins TRBV2 to TRBJ2-5; 7 nucleotides align to TRBD2. Germline V gene data show CDR1 as SNHLY and CDR2 as FYNNEI. The length of the CDR3 is 14 residues. V dropped 7 bases and J dropped 4; count of bases not matched to a gene: 9. CDR3 nucleotide sequence: TGTGCCAGCAACCCGGTTGGGGGGGTAGAGACCCAGTACTTC. Translating it yields CASNPVGGVETQYF.

The chain joins TRBV29-1 to TRBJ2-2; perhaps TRBD2 as D (5 bases). This CDR3 is 14 amino acids long. Germline V gene sequence: CDR1 SQVTM, CDR2 ANQGSEA. V was clipped by 2 bases and J by 1 base, with 8 bases between them. Here the CDR3 reads CSVEPSGNTGELFF. The CDR3 DNA reads as TGCAGCGTTGAACCCAGCGGGAACACCGGGGAGCTGTTTTTT.

This chain uses TRBV30 with TRBJ1-4; no clear D. Deletions cut 3 bases from V and 6 bases from J, with 11 bases between. This CDR3 has 13 residues. CDR1 is GTSNPN, CDR2 SVGIG, per germline (reference sequence). The CDR3 DNA is TGTGCCTGGAGCGTAGGGAACTATGAAAAACTGTTTTTT. Translating it yields CAWSVGNYEKLFF. The entire variable domain, with the rest obtained from reference TRBV30 and TRBJ1-4, is as follows: SQTIHQWPATLVQPVGSPLSLECTVEGTSNPNLYWYRQAAGRGLQLLFYSVGIGQISSEVPQNLSASRPQDRQFILSSKKLLLSDSGFYLCAWSVGNYEKLFFGSGTQLSVL.

This clonotype was observed at least ten times. The chain uses TRBV7-6 and TRBJ2-3, with 9 bases aligning to TRBD2. Looked up from germline, CDR1 is SGHVS and CDR2 is FNYEAQ. This CDR3 comprises 17 residues. Losses at the gene ends were 8 bases for V and 6 bases for J; bases not matched to a gene: 18. CDR3 in amino acids: CASSLNPGGGAYDTQYF. The CDR3 DNA is TGTGCCAGCTCCCTAAACCCCGGCGGGGGGGCCTATGATACGCAGTATTTT. Filled out from reference TRBV7-6 and TRBJ2-3, the complete variable domain reads GAGVSQSPRYKVTKRGQDVALRCDPISGHVSLYWYRQALGQGPEFLTYFNYEAQQDKSGLPNDRFSAERPEGSISTLTIQRTEQRDSAMYRCASSLNPGGGAYDTQYFGPGTRLTVL.

On this clonotype itself: A junction boundary mismatches the germline segment, possibly from a read error. The gene calls are TRBV7-2 and TRBJ2-1, with 13 bases aligning to TRBD2. Germline V gives CDR1 SGHTA, CDR2 FQGNSA. The length of the CDR3 is 15 residues. The CDR3 coding sequence is TGTGCCAGCCGCTTGACTAGCGGGAGGTGGGATGAGCAGTTCTTC. It encodes CASRLTSGRWDEQFF.

The sample holds a few counts of this clonotype. This chain connects TRBV20-1 to TRBJ2-5; D might be TRBD1 (5 bases). Germline CDR1 reads DFQATT; CDR2 reads SNEGSKA (reference sequence). This CDR3 region has 13 residues. The ends were cut back, 6 bases at V and 1 base at J, with 12 bases in the middle. CDR3 DNA sequence: TGCAGTGCGCCGCAGGGATTCCAAGAGACCCAGTACTTC. Protein: CSAPQGFQETQYF.